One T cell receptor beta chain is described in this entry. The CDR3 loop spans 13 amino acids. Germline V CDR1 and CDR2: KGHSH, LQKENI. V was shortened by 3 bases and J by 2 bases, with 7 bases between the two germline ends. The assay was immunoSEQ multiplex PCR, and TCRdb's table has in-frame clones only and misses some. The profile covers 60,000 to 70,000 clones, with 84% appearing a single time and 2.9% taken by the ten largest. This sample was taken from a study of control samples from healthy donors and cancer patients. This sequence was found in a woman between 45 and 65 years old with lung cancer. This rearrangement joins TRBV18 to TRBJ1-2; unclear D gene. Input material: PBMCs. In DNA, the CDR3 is TGTGCCAGCTCACCGGAACGGAACTATGGCTACACCTTC. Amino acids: CASSPERNYGYTF.